The 4 T cell receptor beta chains reported below all come from one sample, sequenced in a study of CD8 T cells in Susac syndrome. About 0.5 to 1 ug RNA was reverse transcribed with random hexamers. TCRdb re-derived calls from the immunoSEQ multiplex PCR reads in MiXCR, one entry per CDR3 protein. Seen here are 150,000 to 200,000 distinct CDR3 sequences, around 96% observed once, and the top ten hold around 0.14%. The specimen sequenced was CD4+ T cells from PBMCs. Receptors were obtained from a human donor in good health.

J is TRBJ1-1 and V is TRBV28; unclear D gene. With 6 bases removed from V and 8 bases from J, the gap between germline ends came to 7 bases. The CDR3 is made up of 10 amino acids. The germline V gene has CDR1 MDHEN and CDR2 SYDVKM. This CDR3 reads CASRRLEAFF. For the CDR3, the DNA is TGTGCCAGCAGGAGACTAGAAGCTTTCTTT.

The chain recombines TRBV3-1 with TRBJ1-2; 10 bases map to TRBD1. Germline V gene lookup returns CDR1 LGHDT and CDR2 YNNKEL (reference sequence). The trim removed 4 bases at V and 4 bases at J, leaving 9 bases unmatched. CDR3 size: 16 residues. CDR3 sequence (DNA): TGTGCCAGCAGCCCAGAGGCGGGACAGGGGTTCTATGGCTACACCTTC. Its translation is CASSPEAGQGFYGYTF.

The chain uses TRBV7-9 and TRBJ1-2; D unresolved. The CDR3 sequence is 14 residues long. Trimming removed 5 bases at V and 4 bases at J, with 14 bases between. CDR1 is SEHNR, CDR2 FQNEAQ, per germline (reference sequence). CDR3 loop: CASSPLGLGYGYTF. The CDR3 DNA follows: TGTGCCAGCAGCCCTCTGGGCCTCGGCTATGGCTACACCTTC.

This chain uses TRBV30 with TRBJ2-7; D ambiguous. The CDR3 totals 12 residues. In germline, CDR1 is GTSNPN, CDR2 SVGIG (reference sequence). Trimming shortened V by 3 bases and J by 3 bases, and 9 bases separated the two germline ends. CDR3: CAWRRTYYEQYF. The CDR3 bases are TGTGCCTGGAGACGCACATACTACGAGCAGTACTTC. The full variable domain, its missing parts supplied by reference TRBV30 and TRBJ2-7, is SQTIHQWPATLVQPVGSPLSLECTVEGTSNPNLYWYRQAAGRGLQLLFYSVGIGQISSEVPQNLSASRPQDRQFILSSKKLLLSDSGFYLCAWRRTYYEQYFGPGTRLTVT.